These T cell receptor beta chains were read from a single sample in a study of OX40 agonist ivuxolimab in advanced cancers. Using immunoSEQ multiplex PCR, the repertoire was profiled, and TCRdb retains in-frame clones only, with some absent. This repertoire shows about 53,000 clones, about 88% found once; its top ten account for around 1.5%. The sequencing here drew on CD4+ or CD8+ T cells sorted from blood, taken in a trial of the OX40 agonist ivuxolimab. The receptors here all came from an adult with an advanced solid tumor such as melanoma, head and neck, liver or kidney cancer. The CDR3 runs from the conserved cysteine through the conserved F or W. A D gene is named only where the DNA matches it firmly. Rows may omit the clone size; those that give it use once, few, many or a size class.

cdr3_aa cdr3_nt clone_size j_call v_call d_call cdr3_length
CASSLDGQKFYEQYF TGTGCCAGCAGCTTAGATGGACAGAAGTTCTACGAGCAGTACTTC . TRBJ2-7 TRBV7-2 . 15
CASSPPGQGRTDTQYF TGTGCCAGCTCACCACCGGGACAGGGTCGTACAGATACGCAGTATTTT once TRBJ2-3 TRBV18 TRBD1 16
CASSSHLGELFF TGTGCCAGCAGTTCTCATTTGGGGGAGCTGTTTTTT . TRBJ2-2 TRBV6-5 . 12
CSVESRQGHGYTF TGCAGCGTTGAATCGAGACAGGGTCATGGCTACACCTTC . TRBJ1-2 TRBV29-1 TRBD1 13
CASSYLDRGDTQYF TGTGCCAGCAGTTACTTGGACAGGGGAGATACGCAGTATTTT . TRBJ2-3 TRBV6-5 TRBD1 14
CASSPRQGAETQYF TGTGCCAGCAGCCCCAGGCAGGGGGCTGAGACCCAGTACTTC . TRBJ2-5 TRBV9 TRBD1 14
CASSPSGGARFGTQYF TGTGCCAGCAGCCCTAGCGGGGGGGCTCGTTTCGGTACGCAGTATTTT . TRBJ2-3 TRBV7-3 TRBD2 16
CSVGPGGNQPQHF TGCAGCGTTGGGCCAGGGGGCAATCAGCCCCAGCATTTT . TRBJ1-5 TRBV29-1 . 13
CASSLTTGVNEQYF TGTGCCAGCTCACTTACGACGGGTGTTAACGAGCAGTACTTC . TRBJ2-7 TRBV18 . 14
CSVLPLPGGYTF TGCAGCGTTCTCCCACTACCTGGAGGCTACACCTTC . TRBJ1-2 TRBV29-1 . 12
CASSPRWAGADYNEQFF TGTGCCAGCTCACCAAGGTGGGCGGGAGCTGACTACAATGAGCAGTTCTTC once TRBJ2-1 TRBV18 TRBD2 17
CASRPGETYEQYF TGTGCCAGCAGACCGGGAGAGACCTACGAGCAGTACTTC . TRBJ2-7 TRBV6-5 . 13
CASSVGPGELFF TGTGCCAGCAGCGTAGGGCCCGGGGAGCTGTTTTTT . TRBJ2-2 TRBV9 . 12
CASRAFPGTKNTGELFF TGTGCCAGCAGAGCCTTCCCCGGGACAAAGAACACCGGGGAGCTGTTTTTT . TRBJ2-2 TRBV28 . 17
CASRTVDRVRETQYF TGCGCCAGCAGAACAGTCGACAGGGTGCGAGAGACCCAGTACTTC . TRBJ2-5 TRBV5-1 TRBD1 15